This T cell receptor (beta chain) derives from a study of PD-L1 blockade in urothelial cancer. The assay was immunoSEQ multiplex PCR, and TCRdb's table has in-frame clones only and misses some. The repertoire has more than 95,000 clones, 80% to 90% of them found once; the top ten carry around 1.7%. Time point described: peripheral blood 6 weeks after treatment start. Germline trimming cut 9 bases from V and 2 bases from J; bases unmatched to any gene: 9. The length of the CDR3 is 15 residues. The germline V gene has CDR1 LNHDA and CDR2 SQIVND (reference sequence). Sample: PBMCs, taken around atezolizumab (anti-PD-L1) treatment. The gene calls are TRBV19 and TRBJ2-1; 8 nucleotides match TRBD2. This clonotype was obtained from a man aged 60 to 75 with urothelial cancer. CDR3 residues: CASGRTGGAYNEQFF. The CDR3 DNA reads as TGTGCCAGCGGGAGAACGGGGGGGGCCTACAATGAGCAGTTCTTC.